The present T cell receptor (beta chain) was sequenced within a study of cytotoxic CD8 clonotypes in ibrutinib-treated CLL. Whole-study results and caveats: Public clonotypes were seen rarely and were contracted or stable on treatment. Clonality (at baseline) was higher than in age-matched healthy donors and tracked circulating CD8+ T-cell counts.

Looked up from germline, CDR1 is SGHAT and CDR2 is FQNNGV. The CDR3 sequence is 11 residues long. V was cut by 1 base and J by 5 bases, with 1 base left in between. A 1 in 200,000 to 1 in 1 million T cell depth was the sequencing target. Here immunoSEQ multiplex PCR was the method, and the copy in TCRdb shows in-frame clones only, minus some. The sample gives 150,000 to 200,000 clones, over 75% of which show up once; 3% is in the top ten. To note about this clone: The antigen is unknown.

V and J are TRBV11-2 and TRBJ2-3, with no clear D. Here the sequenced sample was PBMCs, taken at disease progression, from a patient treated with ibrutinib. The sequence derives from a human donor with chronic lymphocytic leukemia. As DNA, the CDR3 is TGTGCCAGCAGCTTAGGAGATACGCAGTATTTT. Translation: CASSLGDTQYF.